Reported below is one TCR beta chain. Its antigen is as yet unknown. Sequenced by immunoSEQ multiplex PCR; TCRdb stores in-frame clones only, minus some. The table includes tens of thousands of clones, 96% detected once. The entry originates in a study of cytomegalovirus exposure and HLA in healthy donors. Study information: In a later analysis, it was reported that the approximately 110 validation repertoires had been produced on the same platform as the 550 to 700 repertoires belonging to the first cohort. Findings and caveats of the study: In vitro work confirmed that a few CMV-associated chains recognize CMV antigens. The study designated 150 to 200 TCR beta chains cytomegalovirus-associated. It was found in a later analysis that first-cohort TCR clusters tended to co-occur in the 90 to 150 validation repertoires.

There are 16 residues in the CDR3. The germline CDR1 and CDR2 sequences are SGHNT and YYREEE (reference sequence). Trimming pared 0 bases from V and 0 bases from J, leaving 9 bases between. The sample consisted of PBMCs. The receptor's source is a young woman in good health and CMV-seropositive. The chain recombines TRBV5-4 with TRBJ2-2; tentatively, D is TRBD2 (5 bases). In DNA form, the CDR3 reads TGTGCCAGCAGCTTGGGGGCGGGCACGAACACCGGGGAGCTGTTTTTT. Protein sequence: CASSLGAGTNTGELFF.